These 26 T cell receptor beta chains came from one sample sequenced in a study of blood T cell repertoires in COVID-19. Sequencing used immunoSEQ multiplex PCR; TCRdb keeps in-frame clones, though not all of them. The sample includes some 35,000 clones, roughly 84% of them seen just once. The material sequenced was peripheral blood. These receptors originate from a man aged 65 to 79 with active COVID-19.

The rearrangement joins TRBV2 to TRBJ1-5, with a possible D match to TRBD1 (6 bases). The ends were cut back, 4 bases at V and 7 bases at J, with 17 bases in the middle. Germline V lookup: CDR1 SNHLY, CDR2 FYNNEI. CDR3 size: 15 residues. CDR3 sequence: CASSADRLKTQPQHF. CDR3 DNA: TGTGCCAGCAGTGCAGACAGGCTAAAGACCCAGCCCCAGCATTTT.

The chain combines TRBV4-1 with TRBJ2-7, with a possible D match to TRBD2 (6 bases). This CDR3 is 14 amino acids long. Germline V gives CDR1 MGHRA, CDR2 YSYEKL. V gave up 4 bases and J gave up 0 bases, with 10 bases separating them. DNA of the CDR3: TGCGCCAGCAGCCTAGACGGGAGCTCCTACGAGCAGTACTTC. Amino acids: CASSLDGSSYEQYF.

V gene TRBV11-2 combines with J gene TRBJ2-5, with TRBD1 identical over 7 bases. The V segment lost 5 bases and the J segment 5 bases; nucleotides outside the gene matches: 14. This CDR3 contains 16 residues. Germline loops: CDR1 SGHAT, CDR2 FQNNGV. The CDR3 bases are TGTGCCAGCAGCCAAAGACAGGGTTGGAATCTCGAGACCCAGTACTTC. It translates to CASSQRQGWNLETQYF.

The chain uses TRBV18 and TRBJ2-1; weak D call: TRBD1 (5 bases). CDR3 length: 14 residues. In germline, CDR1 is KGHSH, CDR2 LQKENI. V lost 5 bases to trimming and J lost 10 bases, with 18 bases between them. This CDR3 reads CASSGNFRVKEQFF. The CDR3 nucleotides read TGTGCCAGCTCAGGCAACTTCAGGGTAAAAGAGCAGTTCTTC.

In nucleotides, the CDR3 is TGCGCCAGCAGCTCCCGACAGGGGGCAAACGAGCAGTACTTC. Amino acid sequence: CASSSRQGANEQYF. V gene TRBV5-1 combines with J gene TRBJ2-7, with 10 bases that match TRBD1. Germline V CDR1 and CDR2: SGHRS, YFSETQ. The CDR3 runs to 14 residues. Trimming took 3 bases from V and 5 from J; bases not matched to a gene: 5.

The chain carries TRBV4-2 and TRBJ2-2; no reliable D call. V dropped 0 bases and J dropped 4 bases, with 9 bases sitting between them. The CDR3 length is 15 residues. Germline CDR1 is LGHNA and CDR2 is YNFKEQ. This chain's CDR3 is CASSQDRVVTGELFF. The CDR3 DNA sequence: TGTGCCAGCAGCCAAGATCGGGTGGTCACCGGGGAGCTGTTTTTT.

The chain combines TRBV19 with TRBJ2-7; TRBD1 agrees at 8 bases. CDR3 length equals 15 residues. Unmatched junction bases numbered 4, after V lost 1 base and J lost 2 bases. CDR1 is LNHDA, CDR2 SQIVND, per germline (reference sequence). CDR3 coding DNA: TGTGCCAGTAGTATAGGACAGGGGAAAGCCTACGAGCAGTACTTC. Its protein is CASSIGQGKAYEQYF.

The genes are TRBV3-1 (or the pseudogene TRBV3-2) and TRBJ2-2, with 14 positions matching TRBD2. The J segment lost 2 bases and the V segment lost 4 bases, leaving 12 bases of the junction unmatched. In germline, CDR1 is LGHDT, CDR2 YNNKEL (reference sequence). This CDR3 is 20 amino acids long. The CDR3 loop reads CASSLGLAGARVANTGELFF. DNA of the CDR3: TGTGCCAGCAGCCTGGGACTAGCGGGGGCCCGGGTCGCTAACACCGGGGAGCTGTTTTTT.

The chain carries TRBV2 and TRBJ1-2; 8 positions match TRBD1. Germline assignment: CDR1 SNHLY and CDR2 FYNNEI. V dropped 6 bases and J dropped 5; count of bases not matched to a gene: 5. This CDR3 is 13 amino acids long. As DNA, the CDR3 is TGTGCCAGCAGCGAGGACAGGGAGTATGGCTACACCTTC. Residues: CASSEDREYGYTF.

This chain uses TRBV2 with TRBJ2-3; weak D call: TRBD1 (5 bases). The CDR3 runs 16 residues. Trimming pared 8 bases from V and 0 bases from J, leaving 18 bases between. Germline CDR1 and CDR2: SNHLY and FYNNEI. Here the CDR3 DNA reads TGTGCCAGCCCTGCCCCTAGGACAATTAGCACAGATACGCAGTATTTT. This translates into CASPAPRTISTDTQYF. The complete variable domain, with remaining parts taken from reference TRBV2 and TRBJ2-3, reads EPEVTQTPSHQVTQMGQEVILRCVPISNHLYFYWYRQILGQKVEFLVSFYNNEISEKSEIFDDQFSVERPDGSNFTLKIRSTKLEDSAMYFCASPAPRTISTDTQYFGPGTRLTVL.

V usage is TRBV28 and J usage is TRBJ1-4; possibly TRBD1 for D (6 bases). The CDR3 is 15 residues long. The V gene lost 5 bases and the J gene lost 7 bases, with 17 bases spanning the gap. Germline V gives CDR1 MDHEN, CDR2 SYDVKM. As DNA, the CDR3 is TGTGCCAGCAGTCCTACAGGGATTTGGAGTGAAAAACTGTTTTTT. It specifies CASSPTGIWSEKLFF.

This clone was seen only once. V gene TRBV9 combines with J gene TRBJ1-2; 7 bases are a match to TRBD1. With 4 bases clipped from V and 0 bases from J, the junction kept 6 bases outside the gene matches. CDR3 length: 15 amino acids. CDR1 and CDR2 (germline): SGDLS, YYNGEE. Here the CDR3 DNA reads TGTGCCAGCAGCCCTTTGACAGGGCCTAACTATGGCTACACCTTC. This gives the protein CASSPLTGPNYGYTF.

The chain combines TRBV29-1 with TRBJ2-7, with 9 bases that match TRBD1. The CDR3 is made up of 15 amino acids. Trimming cost V 5 bases and J 3 bases; bases outside gene matches: 11. CDR1 SQVTM and CDR2 ANQGSEA come from the germline V gene. CDR3 loop: CSVNTGGAEIYEQYF. The CDR3 DNA is TGCAGCGTTAATACAGGGGGCGCCGAGATCTACGAGCAGTACTTC.

The rearrangement links TRBV18 to TRBJ2-7; 11 bases match TRBD1. CDR3 length: 14 residues. CDR1 and CDR2 (germline): KGHSH, LQKENI. V was pared by 8 bases and J by 4 bases, with 7 bases of the junction left unmatched. As DNA, the CDR3 is TGTGCCAGCCCGTGGGACAGGGGGGATTACGAGCAGTACTTC. Translated, it gives CASPWDRGDYEQYF.

The chain has TRBV6-5 and TRBJ1-1; the D gene is possibly TRBD1 (5 bases). The CDR3 has 15 residues. V lost 0 bases and J 4 bases, leaving 12 bases between the germline ends. CDR1 is MNHEY and CDR2 is SVGAGI in the germline V gene. CDR3 DNA: TGTGCCAGCAGTTACTCGCACCGGGGGAGCACTGAAGCTTTCTTT. It translates to CASSYSHRGSTEAFF.

This clone has just one count. J is TRBJ2-7 and V is TRBV6-5; 9 bases line up with TRBD2. The germline V gene encodes CDR1 MNHEY and CDR2 SVGAGI. The CDR3 is 15 residues long. Trimming removed 5 bases from V and 2 bases from J; junction bases left unmatched: 7. CDR3 loop: CASSKERGVTYEQYF. CDR3 coding DNA: TGTGCCAGCAGTAAGGAGCGGGGGGTTACCTACGAGCAGTACTTC.

V and J are TRBV9 and TRBJ2-7; a possible D gene is TRBD2 (5 bases). V was trimmed by 1 base and J by 7 bases, leaving 12 bases between them. The CDR3 is made up of 13 amino acids. Germline V gene sequence: CDR1 SGDLS, CDR2 YYNGEE. The CDR3 DNA follows: TGTGCCAGCAGCGTAACCCTCTCGGGGGAGCAGTACTTC. This codes for CASSVTLSGEQYF.

DNA of the CDR3: TGTGCCAGCAGTTTCCTTCTAGCGGGAGGTGGGAGCACAGATACGCAGTATTTT. This codes for CASSFLLAGGGSTDTQYF. The rearrangement uses TRBV28 and TRBJ2-3, with 11 bases that match TRBD2. The CDR3 loop spans 18 amino acids. The germline V gene has CDR1 MDHEN and CDR2 SYDVKM. After removal of 3 bases from V and 0 bases from J, the junction contained 8 bases not matched to a gene.

A single count supports this clone. V and J are TRBV29-1 and TRBJ2-6, with 7 positions matching TRBD1. V lost 2 bases to trimming and J lost 0 bases; unmatched junction nucleotides: 7. From germline, CDR1 is SQVTM and CDR2 ANQGSEA. The CDR3 loop spans 17 amino acids. This CDR3 reads CSVEPDRRSSGANVLTF. CDR3 sequence (DNA): TGCAGCGTTGAACCGGACAGGAGGAGCTCTGGGGCCAACGTCCTGACTTTC.

The count of this clone is one. The rearrangement links TRBV6-5 to TRBJ2-1, with 14 nucleotides matching TRBD2. This CDR3 contains 15 residues. The V gene end was trimmed by 5 bases and the J gene end by 6 bases; junction bases not matched to a gene: 3. Germline assignment: CDR1 MNHEY and CDR2 SVGAGI. The chain's CDR3 is CASSRLAGGPNEQFF. In DNA form, the CDR3 reads TGTGCCAGCAGTAGACTAGCGGGGGGGCCCAATGAGCAGTTCTTC.

This clone was seen more than once but under ten times. The chain recombines TRBV29-1 with TRBJ2-1; possible D gene TRBD2, 6 bases. V was shortened by 3 bases and J by 6 bases, with 12 bases between the two germline ends. The CDR3 sequence is 13 residues long. Germline values: CDR1 SQVTM, CDR2 ANQGSEA. The CDR3 reads CSVDTGGANEQFF. The CDR3 DNA follows: TGCAGCGTTGATACAGGAGGGGCCAATGAGCAGTTCTTC.

The chain joins TRBV7-9 to TRBJ1-1; TRBD1 matches 8 bases. In germline, CDR1 is SEHNR, CDR2 FQNEAQ (reference sequence). V lost 5 bases and J lost 7; bases outside the gene matches: 12. The CDR3 sequence is 15 residues long. The CDR3 loop is CASSLRTGRTSEAFF. As DNA, the CDR3 is TGTGCCAGCAGCCTTCGGACAGGGAGAACAAGTGAAGCTTTCTTT. The full variable domain, completed using reference TRBV7-9 and TRBJ1-1, is DTGVSQNPRHKITKRGQNVTFRCDPISEHNRLYWYRQTLGQGPEFLTYFQNEAQLEKSRLLSDRFSAERPKGSFSTLEIQRTEQGDSAMYLCASSLRTGRTSEAFFGQGTRLTVV.

This sequence joins TRBV7-9 and TRBJ2-7, with 13 bases that match TRBD2. CDR1 SEHNR and CDR2 FQNEAQ come from the germline V gene (reference sequence). The CDR3 is made up of 14 amino acids. The V segment lost 4 bases and the J segment 12 bases; nucleotides outside the gene matches: 9. CDR3 sequence reads: CASSWGTSGERMYF. CDR3 DNA sequence: TGTGCCAGCAGCTGGGGGACTAGCGGGGAGAGGATGTACTTC.

The chain uses TRBV27 and TRBJ2-5, with 8 positions matching TRBD1. Germline lookup yields CDR1 MNHEY and CDR2 SMNVEV (reference sequence). V shed 6 bases, J shed 5 bases, and the junction held 8 bases outside the gene matches. CDR3 length equals 14 residues. The CDR3 DNA follows: TGTGCCAGCAGACCCAGGGGGCAAGGGGAGACCCAGTACTTC. Protein: CASRPRGQGETQYF.

The chain is built from TRBV21-1 and TRBJ1-6. TRBV21-1 is annotated as a pseudogene. CDR3 size: 17 residues. The CDR3: CASSMPIGRQINSPLHF. The CDR3 DNA reads TGTGCCAGCAGCATGCCAATCGGGAGACAGATAAATTCACCCCTCCACTTT.

The chain recombines TRBV9 with TRBJ2-4, with 8 bases aligning to TRBD2. This CDR3 is 17 amino acids long. The germline CDR1 and CDR2 sequences are SGDLS and YYNGEE. Trimming at V came to 0 bases and at J to 5 bases, leaving 10 bases not matched to a gene. CDR3 in amino acids: CASSVGGRLGRQNIQYF. The DNA for the CDR3 is TGTGCCAGCAGCGTAGGCGGGAGGCTAGGACGCCAAAACATTCAGTACTTC.